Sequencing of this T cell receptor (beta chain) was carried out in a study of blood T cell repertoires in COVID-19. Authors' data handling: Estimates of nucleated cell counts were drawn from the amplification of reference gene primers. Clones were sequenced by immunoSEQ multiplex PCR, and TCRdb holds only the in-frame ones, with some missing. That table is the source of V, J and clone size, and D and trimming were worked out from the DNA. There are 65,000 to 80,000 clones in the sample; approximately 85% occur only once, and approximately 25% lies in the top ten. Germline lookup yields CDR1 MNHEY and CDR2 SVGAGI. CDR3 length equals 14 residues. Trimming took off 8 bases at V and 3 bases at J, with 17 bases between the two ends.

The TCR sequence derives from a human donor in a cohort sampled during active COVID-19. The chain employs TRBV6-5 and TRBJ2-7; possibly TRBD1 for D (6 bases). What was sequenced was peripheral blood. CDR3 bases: TGTGCCAGCGGGTCCCGTTCAGGGGACTACGAGCAGTACTTC. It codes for CASGSRSGDYEQYF.